This TCR beta chain was profiled in a study of CD8+ T cells in alopecia areata. Study-level information: A 6-month off-drug phase came after tofacitinib, which had lasted 6 to 18 months. Findings and caveats of the study: Among patients, TCR sharing was less clear than in mice, a difference possibly due in part to HLA diversity in the patient population.

The investigators collected lesional scalp punch biopsies and peripheral blood from alopecia areata patients. Sorted populations comprised CD4+ and CD8+ T cells obtained from PBMCs. CDR1 MNHEY and CDR2 SVGAGI come from the germline V gene. The V and J ends lost 0 bases and 1 base respectively, with 9 bases between them. This CDR3 has 15 amino acids. This clone was seen a handful of times. Antigen specificity is unknown. RNA was isolated and reverse transcribed to cDNA, the sequencing template. Produced via immunoSEQ multiplex PCR; TCRdb's table is partial and in-frame only. The sample records around 140,000 clones, approximately 49% being singletons.

This material consisted of CD8+ T cells sorted from blood, taken at week 0. This TCR was recovered from a human donor with alopecia areata. The genes are TRBV6-5 and TRBJ2-5; no firm D call. DNA of the CDR3: TGTGCCAGCAGTTACTCTTCGGCCATCCAAGAGACCCAGTACTTC. This sequence encodes CASSYSSAIQETQYF.